This T cell receptor (beta chain) emerged from a study of regulatory T cells in long-lasting Graves disease. Points from the study as a whole: Persistent-disease Graves' patients showed less TCR diversity than new cases.

Time point defined: newly diagnosed GD, antithyroid drugs for less than 3 months. Isolated PBMC RNA provided the starting material for the TCR library. The authors drew patients from an endocrinology department in Xi'an, China. Regarding this clonotype: Its antigen is unidentified.

Both iRepertoire HTBI primers and Arm-PCR of CDR3 regions were used to build the TCR beta libraries. Authors' data handling: Gene usage covered 55 to 70 TRBV and more than 13 TRBJ segments. Using its own MiXCR run on the multiplex PCR reads, TCRdb lists one record per CDR3 protein. The authors' filters were not applied to this entry. The sample includes hundreds of thousands of distinct CDR3 sequences, 15% to 20% seen only once; the top ten take 35% to 45%. The CDR3 runs to 16 residues. Germline assignment: CDR1 LNHDA and CDR2 SQIVND (reference sequence). Trimming pared 4 bases from V and 3 bases from J, leaving 16 bases between.

This TCR was sampled from a female donor with Graves disease. Material: peripheral blood mononuclear cells (PBMCs), obtained at new diagnosis, from a patient treated with antithyroid drugs. The rearrangement joins TRBV19 to TRBJ2-4; D possibly matches TRBD1 or TRBD2 (5 bases each). The CDR3 DNA reads as TGTGCCAGTAGTAAGGGGACCGGGCTCGGCAAAAACATTCAGTACTTC. Its protein product is CASSKGTGLGKNIQYF.